This entry is about one TCR beta chain. Its specificity is unknown. This sample is drawn from a study of cytomegalovirus exposure and HLA in healthy donors. Points from the study as a whole: Rarity characterized most TCR sequences, yet some public TCRs appeared in many donors.

Germline-derived CDR1 and CDR2 are SGHTA and FQGNSA. The ends lost 1 base at V and 3 bases at J; junction bases unmatched: 2. The CDR3 has 14 residues. In the PCR, 60 Vbeta and 13 Jbeta primers were used. TCRdb's table, derived via immunoSEQ multiplex PCR, lists solely in-frame clones and lacks some. Of 170,000 or so clones in the sample, approximately 84% are singletons; the top ten hold approximately 3.4%. The chain uses TRBV7-2 and TRBJ2-7, with 8 bases that match TRBD1. The sequenced sample was PBMCs. The TCR originated in a woman aged 45-65 years in good health and CMV-seropositive. CDR3 DNA: TGTGCCAGCAGCTTAGGGGACAGGAACTACGAGCAGTACTTC. Translated: CASSLGDRNYEQYF.